The next 26 T cell receptor beta chains were all read from a single sample in a study of T-cell memory formation after mild COVID-19. TCRdb reprocessed the 5' RACE reads via MiXCR and lists one record per CDR3 protein. Among 100,000 to 150,000 distinct CDR3 sequences listed, approximately 15% were seen once. The sample taken for sequencing was PBMCs or a T cell subset sorted from them (not recorded which). The receptors come from a man younger than 35 who had mild COVID-19 (a few samples of this study predate the infection). Cell type and time point are not known.

The chain joins TRBV12-3 or TRBV12-4 to TRBJ2-1; 7 bases match TRBD2. The V gene end was trimmed by 3 bases and the J gene end by 7 bases; junction bases not matched to a gene: 3. The CDR3 extends over 13 amino acids. CDR3 nucleotide sequence: TGTGCCAGCAGTTTCCTAGCGGTGAATGAGCAGTTCTTC. It translates to CASSFLAVNEQFF.

This clonotype was counted a few times. This chain joins TRBV4-1 and TRBJ2-3; possibly TRBD1 for D (6 bases). Germline V lookup: CDR1 MGHRA, CDR2 YSYEKL. Trimming stripped 1 base from V and 3 bases from J, with 8 bases between. The CDR3 is 14 amino acids. CDR3 sequence: CASSQGQDTDTQYF. The CDR3 coding sequence is TGCGCCAGCAGCCAAGGACAGGATACAGATACGCAGTATTTT.

This clonotype has more than one count but fewer than ten. This sequence joins TRBV20-1 and TRBJ1-2, with TRBD1 identical over 7 bases. The CDR3 loop spans 11 amino acids. Germline lookup yields CDR1 DFQATT and CDR2 SNEGSKA (reference sequence). Here the CDR3 reads CRVEGASGYTF. The CDR3 DNA is TGCAGGGTGGAGGGGGCTTCTGGCTACACCTTC.

This clonotype occurred a few times. The rearrangement uses TRBV12-3 or TRBV12-4 and TRBJ1-5; TRBD1 agrees at 9 bases. Trimming took 2 bases from V and 6 from J; bases not matched to a gene: 2. The CDR3 extends over 14 amino acids. The CDR3 DNA follows: TGTGCCAGCAGTTTACTGGACAGGGGTCAGCCCCAGCATTTT. Residues: CASSLLDRGQPQHF.

The chain has TRBV6-2 or TRBV6-3 and TRBJ2-7; either TRBD1 or TRBD2 may supply D (6 bases each). The CDR3 is made up of 14 amino acids. V gave up 6 bases and J gave up 0 bases, with 12 bases separating them. In germline, CDR1 is MNHEY, CDR2 SVGEGT. The DNA of the CDR3 is TGTGCCAGCAGGAAGGCGGGACACTCCTACGAGCAGTACGTC. As protein: CASRKAGHSYEQYV.

J is TRBJ1-1 and V is TRBV29-1; no reliable D call. The CDR3 contains 15 residues. The V end was cut by 2 bases, the J end by 5 bases, with 18 bases between. Per germline, CDR1 SQVTM and CDR2 ANQGSEA. The CDR3 sequence is CSVETTPGLRTEAFF. The CDR3 bases are TGCAGCGTTGAAACCACCCCGGGGTTAAGGACTGAAGCTTTCTTT. Full variable domain (remainder filled in from reference TRBV29-1 and TRBJ1-1): SAVISQKPSRDICQRGTSLTIQCQVDSQVTMMFWYRQQPGQSLTLIATANQGSEATYESGFVIDKFPISRPNLTFSTLTVSNMSPEDSSIYLCSVETTPGLRTEAFFGQGTRLTVV.

At least ten counts were recorded for this clonotype. The V and J genes are TRBV24-1 and TRBJ2-3; 8 positions agree with TRBD2. This CDR3 comprises 15 residues. After removal of 4 bases from V and 5 bases from J, the junction contained 7 bases not matched to a gene. The germline gives CDR1 KGHDR, CDR2 SFDVKD. Here the CDR3 reads CATSDPGGVGDTQYF. CDR3 DNA: TGTGCCACCAGTGACCCCGGGGGGGTAGGAGATACGCAGTATTTT.

The V and J genes are TRBV28 and TRBJ2-3; 9 bases line up with TRBD2. In germline, CDR1 is MDHEN, CDR2 SYDVKM. The CDR3 is made up of 14 amino acids. With V trimmed by 10 bases and J by 1 base, 6 bases remained unmatched. The CDR3 DNA reads TGTGCCACCGGGAGACTAGCGGGCACAGATACGCAGTATTTT. Its translation: CATGRLAGTDTQYF. The whole variable domain, filled in from reference TRBV28 and TRBJ2-3, reads DVKVTQSSRYLVKRTGEKVFLECVQDMDHENMFWYRQDPGLGLRLIYFSYDVKMKEKGDIPEGYSVSREKKERFSLILESASTNQTSMYLCATGRLAGTDTQYFGPGTRLTVL.

Many counts were recorded for this clonotype. V and J are TRBV4-1 and TRBJ2-5; D is unresolved. The CDR3 sequence is 18 residues long. V lost 0 bases to trimming and J lost 7 bases, with 24 bases between them. Germline V gene sequence: CDR1 MGHRA, CDR2 YSYEKL. DNA of the CDR3: TGCGCCAGCAGCCAAGATACGATCCGGGCCTCCCCAATTTCGACCCAGTACTTC. Translating it yields CASSQDTIRASPISTQYF.

This clonotype was detected a few times. The CDR3 protein is CASSLGGGPTDTQYF. The CDR3 nucleotides are TGTGCCAGCAGCTTGGGGGGGGGCCCCACAGATACGCAGTATTTT. This chain joins TRBV5-4 and TRBJ2-3; D might be TRBD2 (7 bases). The ends were cut back, 0 bases at V and 2 bases at J, with 10 bases in the middle. Per the germline V gene, CDR1 is SGHNT and CDR2 is YYREEE (reference sequence). This CDR3 has 15 residues.

The V call is TRBV7-2, the J call TRBJ1-5, with 7 bases fitting TRBD1. The CDR3 is 15 residues long. Germline CDR1 reads SGHTA; CDR2 reads FQGNSA. V was clipped by 3 bases and J by 0 bases; unmatched bases: 2. CDR3 region: CASSFTGVSNQPQHF. Written as DNA, the CDR3 is TGTGCCAGCAGCTTTACAGGGGTTAGCAATCAGCCCCAGCATTTT.

This chain joins TRBV2 and TRBJ1-1; D possibly corresponds to TRBD1 (6 bases). From germline, CDR1 is SNHLY and CDR2 FYNNEI. The V end was cut by 7 bases, the J end by 4 bases, with 16 bases between. The CDR3 covers 14 residues. The CDR3 DNA reads TGTGCCAGCACAGGGGAGGACGGGAGCACTGAAGCTTTCTTT. It encodes CASTGEDGSTEAFF.

This clonotype was counted only a few times. The CDR3 spells CASSFSGGAFGNEQFF. The CDR3 coding sequence is TGTGCCAGCAGCTTTAGCGGGGGGGCCTTCGGGAATGAGCAGTTCTTC. This chain uses TRBV7-2 with TRBJ2-1; TRBD2 matches at 11 bases. V lost 3 bases and J lost 7; bases outside the gene matches: 8. CDR1 is SGHTA and CDR2 is FQGNSA in the germline V gene. The CDR3 sequence is 16 residues long. The whole variable domain, remainder taken from reference TRBV7-2 and TRBJ2-1, is GAGVSQSPSNKVTEKGKDVELRCDPISGHTALYWYRQSLGQGLEFLIYFQGNSAPDKSGLPSDRFSAERTGGSVSTLTIQRTQQEDSAVYLCASSFSGGAFGNEQFFGPGTRLTVL.

The chain links TRBV7-9 to TRBJ1-2; D might be TRBD1 (5 bases). The CDR3 has 15 amino acids. CDR1 SEHNR and CDR2 FQNEAQ come from the germline V gene (reference sequence). V was cut by 3 bases and J by 7 bases, with 18 bases left in between. CDR3: CASSLVPPAGAGYTF. DNA of the CDR3: TGTGCCAGCAGCTTGGTTCCCCCGGCCGGGGCTGGCTACACCTTC.

This clonotype has just one count. The chain couples TRBV7-2 to TRBJ1-4; D gene uncertain. CDR3 length: 16 residues. The V gene's germline CDR1 is SGHTA and CDR2 FQGNSA. V was trimmed by 0 bases and J by 8 bases, leaving 16 bases between them. The CDR3 bases are TGTGCCAGCAGCTTAGCAGTGGTCAGTCCTTTAGAAAAACTGTTTTTT. Residues: CASSLAVVSPLEKLFF.

This clonotype was observed a handful of times. This chain connects TRBV5-1 to TRBJ2-5; a weak D match, TRBD1 (5 bases). Trimming removed 4 bases at V and 4 bases at J, with 17 bases between. The CDR3 totals 15 residues. Per the germline V gene, CDR1 is SGHRS and CDR2 is YFSETQ. CDR3: CASSKSDYRGETQYF. The DNA of the CDR3 is TGCGCCAGCAGCAAAAGCGATTATAGGGGAGAGACCCAGTACTTC.

This clonotype occurred many times. The V gene is TRBV5-1, the J gene TRBJ2-5; 9 bases align to TRBD2. Germline V gives CDR1 SGHRS, CDR2 YFSETQ. Unmatched junction bases numbered 8, after V lost 1 base and J lost 4 bases. The CDR3 loop spans 16 amino acids. The CDR3 protein is CASSLTTSGGGETQYF. The CDR3 nucleotides are TGCGCCAGCAGCTTGACGACTAGCGGAGGTGGAGAGACCCAGTACTTC.

The chain carries TRBV18 and TRBJ2-3; TRBD2 agrees at 9 bases. With 0 bases clipped from V and 1 base from J, the junction kept 2 bases outside the gene matches. The CDR3 loop spans 16 amino acids. Germline V gene lookup returns CDR1 KGHSH and CDR2 LQKENI. CDR3 coding DNA: TGTGCCAGCTCACCACCGATAGCGGGGGGCACAGATACGCAGTATTTT. Translation gives CASSPPIAGGTDTQYF.

This clonotype was observed a handful of times. The chain combines TRBV6-5 with TRBJ2-1; D gene unclear. The germline CDR1 and CDR2 sequences are MNHEY and SVGAGI. V shed 6 bases and J shed 9 bases, with 12 bases lying between them. This CDR3 comprises 12 residues. The DNA of the CDR3 is TGTGCCAGCAGCCCCCGCCCGGGTGAGCAGTTCTTC. Residues: CASSPRPGEQFF.

In this sample, this clonotype turned up a few times. The CDR3 bases are TGTGCCAGCAGCGTGGGACCAGAAACCGGGGAGCTGTTTTTT. This sequence encodes CASSVGPETGELFF. The chain links TRBV9 to TRBJ2-2; possibly TRBD1 or TRBD2 for D (5 bases each). This CDR3 region has 14 residues. Per germline, CDR1 SGDLS and CDR2 YYNGEE. Trimming removed 2 bases from V and 5 bases from J, with 10 bases in between.

V and J are TRBV6-4 and TRBJ1-1; 7 nucleotides align to TRBD1. V was pared by 6 bases and J by 3 bases, with 4 bases of the junction left unmatched. This CDR3 is 13 amino acids long. Germline V gives CDR1 MRHNA, CDR2 SNTAGT. The CDR3 here is CASRARGDTEAFF. The CDR3, as DNA: TGTGCCAGCAGGGCCAGGGGGGACACTGAAGCTTTCTTT.

The rearrangement uses TRBV5-1 and TRBJ1-4; D gene ambiguous. Trimming shortened V by 0 bases and J by 8 bases, and 8 bases separated the two germline ends. CDR3 size: 13 residues. CDR1 SGHRS and CDR2 YFSETQ come from the germline V gene. The chain's CDR3 is CASSLEVREKLFF. In DNA form, the CDR3 reads TGCGCCAGCAGCTTGGAGGTGCGGGAAAAACTGTTTTTT.

This clonotype has only a few counts. This chain uses TRBV6-5 with TRBJ1-6; D gene ambiguous. Germline V CDR1 and CDR2: MNHEY, SVGAGI. The ends were cut back, 8 bases at V and 7 bases at J, with 15 bases in the middle. This CDR3 has 14 residues. In nucleotides, the CDR3 is TGTGCCAGCGGGGTAGTTGTCGGCAATTCACCCCTCCACTTT. Residues: CASGVVVGNSPLHF.

The chain is built from TRBV6-5 and TRBJ2-1; a weak D match, TRBD2 (7 bases). This CDR3 has 16 amino acids. From germline, CDR1 is MNHEY and CDR2 SVGAGI. V was clipped by 1 base and J by 7 bases, with 17 bases between them. In DNA, the CDR3 is TGTGCCAGCAGTTACTGGGGGGGCCACTCAGGGAATGAGCAGTTCTTC. Its protein is CASSYWGGHSGNEQFF.

In nucleotides, the CDR3 is TGCGCCAGCAGCTTGCACGACGGCAGCTCCTACGAGCAGTACTTC. Translated: CASSLHDGSSYEQYF. The genes are TRBV5-1 and TRBJ2-7; D call uncertain. CDR3 size: 15 residues. Trimming took 1 base from V and 0 from J, leaving 11 bases between them. Germline CDR1 is SGHRS and CDR2 is YFSETQ.

This sequence joins TRBV28 and TRBJ2-5; TRBD1 or TRBD2 may be the D gene (6 bases each). V was cut by 6 bases and J by 1 base, with 15 bases left in between. Looked up from germline, CDR1 is MDHEN and CDR2 is SYDVKM. The CDR3 length is 15 residues. The CDR3 region is CASRSGAAGQETQYF. CDR3 coding DNA: TGTGCCAGCAGATCGGGGGCAGCGGGCCAAGAGACCCAGTACTTC.